Each of the 18 T cell receptor beta chains below was sequenced from the same sample in a study of post-analysis software for immune sequencing data. The antigens for these receptors are not known. The library was made from cDNA and included unique molecular identifiers. TCRdb passed the PCR reads through MiXCR, listing each CDR3 protein once. The data contain around 180,000 distinct CDR3 sequences, roughly 31% of them singletons. General observations from the study: Five TRBV segments, including TRBV5-6, TRBV5-1 and TRBV20-1, were more frequent in patients than controls.

Sequencing was done on a sample of blood. The receptors were gathered from a girl aged 10-17 years with multiple sclerosis.

The chain recombines TRBV4-1 with TRBJ1-1; the D is unclear. CDR3 length equals 17 residues. Trimming took off 0 bases at V and 0 bases at J, with 14 bases between the two ends. Germline V gives CDR1 MGHRA, CDR2 YSYEKL. In DNA, the CDR3 is TGCGCCAGCAGCCAAGAACTCATCTCTAAAATGAACACTGAAGCTTTCTTT. It translates to CASSQELISKMNTEAFF.

This clonotype has a single count. V is TRBV6-1 and J is TRBJ1-1; D might be TRBD1 (6 bases). V was pared by 6 bases and J by 11 bases, with 16 bases between. The CDR3 contains 12 residues. Per the germline V gene, CDR1 is MNHNS and CDR2 is SASEGT. As DNA, the CDR3 is TGTGCCAGCAGCAAGGGGGAGGGTAGTGCTTTCTTT. Translation: CASSKGEGSAFF.

This clonotype was counted a few times. The V gene is TRBV5-1, the J gene TRBJ2-7; D is undetermined. V dropped 6 bases and J dropped 6 bases, with 13 bases sitting between them. Germline CDR1 is SGHRS and CDR2 is YFSETQ. CDR3 length: 12 residues. The CDR3 loop reads CASTAGFGEQYF. The CDR3 nucleotides read TGCGCCAGCACCGCCGGATTTGGCGAGCAGTACTTC.

This chain uses TRBV20-1 with TRBJ1-2, with TRBD1 as a possible D gene (6 bases). The V end was cut by 3 bases, the J end by 2 bases, with 10 bases between. The CDR3 is 13 residues long. CDR1 and CDR2 from the germline V gene are DFQATT and SNEGSKA (reference sequence). The chain's CDR3 is CSASPQGNYGYTF. Here the CDR3 DNA reads TGCAGTGCTAGTCCCCAGGGGAACTATGGCTACACCTTC.

This clonotype was detected a few times. V and J are TRBV7-8 and TRBJ1-4; unclear D gene. CDR3 size: 12 residues. Trimming left V 1 base short and J 7 bases short, with 4 bases between. Germline CDR1 and CDR2: SGHVS and FQNEAQ. CDR3 sequence reads: CASSLGSEKLFF. The CDR3 coding sequence is TGTGCCAGCAGCTTAGGAAGTGAAAAACTGTTTTTT.

A remark on this clonotype: It may be a read error: a sequence one base away is much more abundant. This sequence joins TRBV7-2 and TRBJ2-3; a possible D gene is TRBD2 (5 bases). There are 14 residues in the CDR3. V was shortened by 4 bases and J by 7 bases, with 15 bases between the two germline ends. The V gene's germline CDR1 is SGHTA and CDR2 FQGNSA. CDR3 in DNA: TGTGCCAGCAGCTGTGACCCGGAGGCGAATACGCAGTATTTT. This codes for CASSCDPEANTQYF.

This clonotype was seen many times. The chain combines TRBV11-2 with TRBJ1-2; the D gene is possibly TRBD1 (5 bases). V was shortened by 1 base and J by 0 bases, with 12 bases between the two germline ends. Per germline, CDR1 SGHAT and CDR2 FQNNGV. This CDR3 comprises 16 residues. The CDR3 sequence: CASSLVQGGTNYGYTF. In DNA, the CDR3 is TGTGCCAGCAGCTTAGTGCAGGGTGGAACTAACTATGGCTACACCTTC. The full variable domain, with the rest looked up from reference TRBV11-2 and TRBJ1-2, is EAGVAQSPRYKIIEKRQSVAFWCNPISGHATLYWYQQILGQGPKLLIQFQNNGVVDDSQLPKDRFSAERLKGVDSTLKIQPAKLEDSAVYLCASSLVQGGTNYGYTFGSGTRLTVV.

This clonotype has at least ten counts. The chain couples TRBV6-5 to TRBJ2-3; 7 bases fit TRBD1. This CDR3 comprises 14 residues. The J segment lost 0 bases and the V segment lost 6 bases, leaving 3 bases of the junction unmatched. Germline V lookup: CDR1 MNHEY, CDR2 SVGAGI. CDR3 coding DNA: TGTGCCAGCAGGACAGGGTACAGCACAGATACGCAGTATTTT. Translated: CASRTGYSTDTQYF.

At least ten counts were recorded for this clonotype. This chain joins TRBV4-1 and TRBJ2-5; no reliable D call. CDR3 size: 18 residues. The germline V gene encodes CDR1 MGHRA and CDR2 YSYEKL. Deletions cut 2 bases from V and 0 bases from J, with 19 bases between. The CDR3 sequence: CASSQSGYPRFYQETQYF. In nucleotides, the CDR3 is TGCGCCAGCAGCCAATCTGGATACCCCCGTTTCTACCAAGAGACCCAGTACTTC.

This clonotype occurred many times. J is TRBJ2-1 and V is TRBV20-1; maybe TRBD2 (5 bases). With 6 bases removed from V and 9 bases from J, the gap between germline ends came to 15 bases. In germline, CDR1 is DFQATT, CDR2 SNEGSKA (reference sequence). The CDR3 sequence is 12 residues long. In DNA form, the CDR3 reads TGCAGTGCCCCGATTATCGGACTTGAGCAGTTCTTC. It yields the protein CSAPIIGLEQFF.

In regard to this clonotype: Since a much larger clone is just one base distant, this may be a read error. This rearrangement joins TRBV9 to TRBJ2-7; D is ambiguous. The CDR3 extends over 15 amino acids. The germline V and J ends were trimmed by 4 bases and 0 bases, with 14 bases remaining between them. The germline gives CDR1 SGDLS, CDR2 YYNGEE. DNA for the CDR3: TGTGCCAGCAGCATAGGAGAGGCCGTCTCCTACGAGCAGTACTTC. It codes for CASSIGEAVSYEQYF.

This chain uses TRBV19 with TRBJ1-1, with D unclear. Germline values: CDR1 LNHDA, CDR2 SQIVND (reference sequence). Trimming removed 0 bases at V and 2 bases at J, with 10 bases between. This CDR3 contains 15 residues. The CDR3 here is CASSIDVGINTEAFF. The DNA for the CDR3 is TGTGCCAGTAGTATAGATGTCGGGATAAACACTGAAGCTTTCTTT.

This clonotype was picked up a small number of times. This chain links TRBV5-1 with TRBJ2-4; 8 nucleotides line up with TRBD2. Trimming at V came to 2 bases and at J to 0 bases, leaving 1 base not matched to a gene. CDR3 size: 15 residues. Per germline, CDR1 SGHRS and CDR2 YFSETQ. CDR3 DNA sequence: TGCGCCAGCAGCTTTCTAGCGGGAGCCAAAAACATTCAGTACTTC. Translating it yields CASSFLAGAKNIQYF.

The table lists this clonotype with a few counts. The chain has TRBV7-8 and TRBJ2-7, with 8 bases matching TRBD2. The trim removed 6 bases at V and 1 base at J, leaving 8 bases unmatched. The CDR3 totals 15 residues. Germline values: CDR1 SGHVS, CDR2 FQNEAQ. This CDR3 reads CASSQLAANSYEQYF. In nucleotides, the CDR3 is TGTGCCAGCAGTCAACTAGCGGCTAATTCCTACGAGCAGTACTTC.

For this clonotype: A much larger clone sits a single nucleotide away, making a read error possible. DNA for the CDR3: TGTGCCAGCAGCTCACTCCCCCCCCACGCGGACGCCCAAGAGACCCAGTACTTC. As protein: CASSSLPPHADAQETQYF. The rearrangement uses TRBV5-5 and TRBJ2-5, with D uncertain. Germline values: CDR1 SGHKS, CDR2 YYEKEE (reference sequence). The V gene lost 3 bases and the J gene lost 1 base, with 22 bases spanning the gap. The CDR3 consists of 18 residues.

This clonotype has only a few counts. The chain is built from TRBV29-1 and TRBJ2-4, with a possible D match to TRBD2 (6 bases). The DNA end is a closer match to TRBJ2-7, so the J assignment may be wrong. Germline loops: CDR1 SQVTM, CDR2 ANQGSEA. The CDR3 is made up of 16 amino acids. CDR3 in DNA: TGCAGCGTTGAAGATCTTCCGTACAAGGGACTCTCCGAGCAGTACTTC. Protein: CSVEDLPYKGLSEQYF.

This clonotype was seen many times. The junction departs from germline at one end; a sequencing error may be responsible. This chain uses TRBV20-1 with TRBJ2-1; D unclear. Germline-derived CDR1 and CDR2 are DFQATT and SNEGSKA (reference sequence). The CDR3 is made up of 10 amino acids. CDR3 coding DNA: TGTTCCTTTAAGGGTCATGAGCAGTTCTTC. It specifies CSFKGHEQFF.

This clonotype occurred a few times. The V call is TRBV4-2, the J call TRBJ1-5; D is unresolved. Germline V gene lookup returns CDR1 LGHNA and CDR2 YNFKEQ. The CDR3 is made up of 11 amino acids. CDR3 residues: CVVGASQPQHF. CDR3 nucleotides: TGTGTCGTAGGCGCGTCTCAGCCCCAGCATTTT.